This T cell receptor beta chain was found in a study of CD8 T cells in ankylosing spondylitis. Findings of the study overall: Made up of fewer than 10 highly homologous variants, a TCR beta motif appeared characteristic of ankylosing spondylitis blood. Researchers reportedly found disease-linked clones significantly enriched in matched ankylosing spondylitis synovial fluid. Disease-linked clones proved CD8+ and comparatively uncommon in peripheral blood.

This clonotype has at least ten counts. Antigen: not known. Molecular-barcoded quantitative 5'-RACE produced these TCR beta libraries. TCRdb re-called the 5' RACE reads through MiXCR, storing one row per CDR3 protein. The data show 150,000 to 200,000 distinct CDR3 sequences, over 15% seen once. This TCR was recovered from a male donor aged 5-30 years with ankylosing spondylitis or in good health (not recorded which). The sequencing input was blood, either unsorted or a sorted T cell fraction (not recorded which).

The CDR3 DNA follows: TGCAGCGCCGACAGGAGCACTGAAGCTTTCTTT. It translates to CSADRSTEAFF. The rearrangement links TRBV29-1 to TRBJ1-1; perhaps TRBD1 as D (6 bases). The CDR3 has 11 amino acids. From germline, CDR1 is SQVTM and CDR2 ANQGSEA. Trimming shortened V by 7 bases and J by 4 bases, and 10 bases separated the two germline ends.